Following are 26 T cell receptor beta chains from one sample sequenced in a study of tissue T cells after allogeneic stem cell transplantation. Indicated time point: mouse harvest day 7 after allogeneic transplant. Each mouse received 10^7 T-cell-depleted marrow cells plus 10^6 splenic CD5+ T cells by tail vein. Repertoires were generated with immunoSEQ multiplex PCR, while TCRdb's copy carries only in-frame clones and drops some. In the table there are some 6,000 clones, more than 40% of which are singletons. Sequences were obtained from gut tissue. The receptors derive from a female BALB/c mouse given C57BL/6 T cells with graft-versus-host disease after an allogeneic hematopoietic cell transplant.

Comments on this clone: The germline and genes are mouse ones. The read falls 1 residue short of the CDR3 end, and the missing part is taken from the germline J gene. The chain recombines TRBV16 with TRBJ2-7, with D perhaps being TRBD1 or TRBD2 (5 bases each). CDR1 is SGHSA and CDR2 is FRNQAP in the germline V gene. The CDR3 is 13 residues long. V was cut by 5 bases and J by 7 bases, with 15 bases left in between. This CDR3 is CASSLGVGREQYF. The sequenced CDR3 bases are TGTGCAAGCAGCCTAGGGGTGGGGCGAGAACAGTAC.

A note on this clone: Germline and genes: mouse. The read ends 1 residue early relative to the CDR3; the germline J gene fills the gap. The rearrangement uses TRBV26 and TRBJ2-5; a possible D gene is TRBD1 (6 bases). CDR1 is KGHPV and CDR2 is FQNQEV in the germline V gene (reference sequence). The germline V and J ends were trimmed by 6 bases and 0 bases, with 10 bases remaining between them. CDR3 length equals 14 residues. Partial CDR3 DNA: TGTGCCAGCAGCCGGACAGTTAACCAAGACACCCAGTAC. The encoded protein is CASSRTVNQDTQY. The full CDR3 reads CASSRTVNQDTQYF.

This clone occurred once. The listed genes are named as in mouse. The read stops 1 residue short of the end of the CDR3; the missing end is completed from the germline J gene. The chain is built from TRBV13-2 and TRBJ1-4, with 7 positions matching TRBD1. V shed 2 bases and J 6 bases; nucleotides not matched to a gene: 4. From germline, CDR1 is NNHNN and CDR2 SYGAGS (reference sequence). The CDR3 has 14 residues. This CDR3 reads CASGETGRDERLFF. The sequenced CDR3 bases are TGTGCCAGCGGTGAGACAGGGAGGGACGAAAGATTATTT.

This clone showed up just a few times. The gene symbols are mouse symbols. The sequenced fragment ends 1 residue before the CDR3 boundary, so the rest is inferred from the germline J gene. V gene TRBV12-2 combines with J gene TRBJ1-4; D remains ambiguous. The V gene's germline CDR1 is SGHLS and CDR2 HYDKME. V was clipped by 0 bases and J by 0 bases, with 4 bases between them. This CDR3 region has 14 residues. CDR3 amino acids: CASSLAVSNERLFF. The covered CDR3 bases are TGTGCCAGCTCTCTCGCAGTTTCCAACGAAAGATTATTT.

As to this clone: Gene names follow the mouse nomenclature. Read sequence stops 1 residue before the CDR3 end, and the germline J gene provides the missing end. The V call is TRBV24, the J call TRBJ2-2; D not resolved. Deletions cut 2 bases from V and 2 bases from J, with 6 bases between. CDR1 KGHTA and CDR2 FRNEEI come from the germline V gene. CDR3 length: 14 amino acids. The CDR3: CASSLNSNTGQLYF. Partial CDR3 DNA: TGTGCCAGCAGTCTGAACAGTAACACCGGGCAGCTCTAC.

Concerning this clone: Gene names refer to mouse genes. CDR3 sequence: CASSLTGGSQNTLYF. The CDR3 DNA, read in part, is TGTGCCAGCAGTCTGACTGGGGGCAGTCAAAACACCTTGTAC. The chain links TRBV26 to TRBJ2-4; 8 nucleotides agree with TRBD2. Sequencing ends 1 residue short of the CDR3 end; the germline J gene provides the rest. CDR1 is KGHPV and CDR2 is FQNQEV in the germline V gene (reference sequence). The CDR3 extends over 15 amino acids. V shed 2 bases and J 0 bases; nucleotides not matched to a gene: 1. Using reference TRBV26 and TRBJ2-4 for the parts outside the CDR3, the full variable domain is NSKVIQTPRYLVKGQGQKAKMRCIPEKGHPVVFWYQQNKNNEFKFLINFQNQEVLQQIDMTEKRFSAECPSNSPCSLEIQSSEAGDSALYLCASSLTGGSQNTLYFGAGTRLSVL.

For this clone: Compared with germline, one end of the junction differs, possibly owing to a read error. All gene names here are mouse names. CDR3 amino acids: CASGRDTEVFF. The covered CDR3 bases are TGTGCCAGCGGCCGGGACACCGAAGTCTTC. The V and J genes are TRBV13-2 and TRBJ1-1; possible D gene TRBD1, 6 bases. The CDR3 end falls 1 residue outside the read, so it is completed with the germline J gene. CDR3 size: 11 residues. The germline V gene has CDR1 NNHNN and CDR2 SYGAGS (reference sequence).

By proportion, this clone is medium-sized. Mouse gene names and germline throughout. CDR3 amino acids: CASSLWANSDYTF. CDR3 bases read: TGTGCCAGCAGTCTGTGGGCAAACTCCGACTACACC. The chain is built from TRBV26 and TRBJ1-2, with D hard to call. Coverage ceases 1 residue before the CDR3 finishes, and the germline J gene fills in the end. Between the trimmed V and J ends, which lost 1 base and 0 bases, there was a span of 3 bases. The CDR3 is made up of 13 amino acids. Germline CDR1 is KGHPV and CDR2 is FQNQEV (reference sequence). The full variable domain, in which reference TRBV26 and TRBJ1-2 provide the parts outside the CDR3, is NSKVIQTPRYLVKGQGQKAKMRCIPEKGHPVVFWYQQNKNNEFKFLINFQNQEVLQQIDMTEKRFSAECPSNSPCSLEIQSSEAGDSALYLCASSLWANSDYTFGSGTRLLVI.

A remark on this clone: Mouse germline and gene names are used. The observed sequence ends 1 residue before the CDR3 terminus, with the missing tail filled in from the germline J gene. The chain joins TRBV13-2 to TRBJ1-2, with 7 bases matching TRBD1. With 3 bases clipped from V and 1 base from J, the junction kept 6 bases outside the gene matches. Per the germline V gene, CDR1 is NNHNN and CDR2 is SYGAGS (reference sequence). The CDR3 consists of 15 residues. CDR3 sequence: CASGAWTGGNSDYTF. CDR3 bases read: TGTGCCAGCGGTGCCTGGACAGGAGGAAACTCCGACTACACC.

Only a few counts were recorded for this clone. Here the gene names and germline are mouse. The read gets to within 1 residue of the CDR3 end, and the germline J gene fills in the rest. The chain is built from TRBV16 and TRBJ2-7; 12 bases are a match to TRBD2. Trimming took 5 bases from V and 6 from J; bases not matched to a gene: 5. Germline V gene lookup returns CDR1 SGHSA and CDR2 FRNQAP. This CDR3 spans 14 amino acids. CDR3 protein: CASSPGTGGREQYF. The CDR3 bases that were read are TGTGCAAGCAGCCCCGGGACTGGGGGGCGTGAACAGTAC.

A note on this clone: The genes and germline here are from mouse. With the read ending 1 residue before the CDR3 end, the germline J gene is used to fill in that end. This chain uses TRBV26 with TRBJ1-1; the D gene is possibly TRBD1 (6 bases). The germline CDR1 and CDR2 sequences are KGHPV and FQNQEV (reference sequence). There are 13 residues in the CDR3. Trimming took 6 bases from V and 3 from J, leaving 11 bases between them. CDR3 loop: CASSRTGHTEVFF. The part of the CDR3 DNA that was read is TGTGCCAGCAGCCGAACAGGGCACACAGAAGTCTTC.

This clone was recorded a few times. Gene and germline names: mouse. The CDR3 DNA, read in part, is TGTGCCAGCAGCCTGATTAATTCTGGAAATACGCTCTAT. Protein product: CASSLINSGNTLY. The whole CDR3 sequence reads CASSLINSGNTLYF. The genes are TRBV3 and TRBJ1-3; D uncertain. The read terminates 1 residue ahead of where the CDR3 ends, so the germline J gene completes it. This CDR3 comprises 14 residues. Per the germline V gene, CDR1 is SNHLY and CDR2 is FYNGKV (reference sequence). Trimming stripped 5 bases from V and 0 bases from J, with 8 bases between.

Turning to this clone: Gene names follow the mouse nomenclature. The CDR3 is cut off 1 residue early in the read; its end comes from the germline J gene. The chain joins TRBV16 to TRBJ2-7; TRBD2 agrees at 11 bases. Germline V gene data show CDR1 as SGHSA and CDR2 as FRNQAP. J lost 6 bases, V lost 3 bases, and 7 bases had no gene match. CDR3 length: 15 residues. The CDR3 sequence: CASSFDWGGRGEQYF. The DNA read from the CDR3 is TGTGCAAGCAGCTTTGACTGGGGGGGGCGCGGTGAACAGTAC.

Regarding this clone: The genes and germline here are from mouse. The read terminates 1 residue before the CDR3 end, so the remaining end is supplied by the germline J gene. This chain links TRBV24 with TRBJ1-1, with TRBD1 as a possible D gene (6 bases). The V gene's germline CDR1 is KGHTA and CDR2 FRNEEI. The CDR3 is made up of 15 amino acids. V was cut by 3 bases and J by 2 bases, with 13 bases left in between. CDR3 region: CASSLRGEGNTEVFF. Incomplete CDR3 DNA: TGTGCCAGCAGTCTCAGGGGCGAGGGCAACACAGAAGTCTTC.

On this clone itself: Mouse germline and gene names are used. The sequenced fragment ends 1 residue before the CDR3 boundary, so the rest is inferred from the germline J gene. V usage is TRBV29 and J usage is TRBJ2-7; TRBD2 agrees at 7 bases. V shed 4 bases, J shed 5 bases, and the junction held 5 bases outside the gene matches. The germline CDR1 and CDR2 sequences are MSHET and SYDVDS. CDR3 size: 13 residues. CDR3 bases read: TGTGCTAGCAGTTCCCAGTGGGGGGATGAACAGTAC. Encoded protein: CASSSQWGDEQY. The complete CDR3 reads CASSSQWGDEQYF.

About this clone itself: Gene names and germline refer to mouse. The observed sequence ends 1 residue before the CDR3 terminus, with the missing tail filled in from the germline J gene. V usage is TRBV1 and J usage is TRBJ2-2, with D possibly matching TRBD1 (6 bases). Germline V CDR1 and CDR2: NSQYPW, LRSPGD (reference sequence). The V end lost 2 bases, the J end lost 0 bases, and 7 bases lay between the germline ends. CDR3 length: 15 amino acids. Partial CDR3 DNA: TGCACCTGCAGTGCAAACAGGGCAAACACCGGGCAGCTCTAC. Protein sequence: CTCSANRANTGQLY. The entire CDR3 is CTCSANRANTGQLYF.

Details on this clone: Germline and genes here are mouse. The chain's CDR3 is CASSPRDRGSGNTLYF. The CDR3 bases that were read are TGTGCCAGCAGTCCCCGGGACAGGGGTTCTGGAAATACGCTCTAT. The rearrangement uses TRBV26 and TRBJ1-3, with TRBD1 identical over 10 bases. The read terminates 1 residue ahead of where the CDR3 ends, so the germline J gene completes it. The V segment lost 4 bases and the J segment 0 bases; nucleotides outside the gene matches: 3. Germline V gene lookup returns CDR1 KGHPV and CDR2 FQNQEV (reference sequence). The CDR3 contains 16 residues.

To note about this clone: All gene names here are mouse names. The read ends 1 residue shy of where the CDR3 ends; the end is completed using the germline J gene. The chain couples TRBV19 to TRBJ1-1; 9 nucleotides line up with TRBD1. V lost 5 bases and J lost 5; bases outside the gene matches: 4. The CDR3 is 13 residues long. Germline V gene sequence: CDR1 FNHDT, CDR2 SITEND (reference sequence). CDR3: CASRQGAGTEVFF. The sequenced CDR3 bases are TGTGCCAGCAGACAGGGGGCAGGGACAGAAGTCTTC.

There are a few counts of this clone. Mouse germline and gene names are used. The read ends 1 residue early relative to the CDR3; the germline J gene fills the gap. The J gene is TRBJ2-7, the V gene TRBV31; 12 positions match TRBD1. CDR1 is GKSSPN, CDR2 SITVG, per germline. This CDR3 is 13 amino acids long. Losses at the gene ends were 1 base for V and 7 bases for J; bases not matched to a gene: 2. The CDR3 spells CAWSRDRGREQYF. Incomplete CDR3 DNA: TGTGCCTGGAGTCGGGACAGGGGGCGGGAACAGTAC.

This clone was seen only a few times. The genes are named according to mouse. Coverage ceases 1 residue before the CDR3 finishes, and the germline J gene fills in the end. The chain uses TRBV26 and TRBJ2-7; no clear D gene. The CDR3 extends over 11 amino acids. The germline CDR1 and CDR2 sequences are KGHPV and FQNQEV (reference sequence). Trimming took off 2 bases at V and 4 bases at J, with 3 bases between the two ends. The CDR3 region is CASSLGYEQYF. CDR3 DNA (partial): TGTGCCAGCAGTCTGGGGTATGAACAGTAC.

Note on this clone: Gene names and germline refer to mouse. The read finishes 1 residue shy of the CDR3 end, and the germline J gene is used to complete it. The chain uses TRBV24 and TRBJ2-2; 8 nucleotides line up with TRBD1. Looked up from germline, CDR1 is KGHTA and CDR2 is FRNEEI. V trimming: 6 bases; J trimming: 4 bases; junction bases outside the gene matches: 4. The CDR3 has 14 residues. CDR3 protein: CASRTGEGTGQLYF. The sequenced CDR3 bases are TGTGCCAGCAGGACAGGGGAGGGCACCGGGCAGCTCTAC.

Details on this clone: The genes are named according to mouse. The read halts 1 residue ahead of the CDR3 end, with the missing end drawn from the germline J gene. V and J are TRBV3 and TRBJ2-1; 7 nucleotides align to TRBD1. CDR3 size: 14 residues. CDR1 and CDR2 from the germline V gene are SNHLY and FYNGKV (reference sequence). Trimming removed 3 bases from V and 1 base from J; junction bases left unmatched: 0. The CDR3 loop is CASSLGQNYAEQFF. The covered CDR3 bases are TGTGCCAGCAGCTTGGGACAGAACTATGCTGAGCAGTTC.

In regard to this clone: The gene names here belong to mouse. The CDR3 end falls 1 residue outside the read, so it is completed with the germline J gene. This rearrangement joins TRBV23 to TRBJ2-4; TRBD2, the table's D call, lacks a check against the DNA. The CDR3 consists of 15 residues. Germline V CDR1 and CDR2: KGHTA, FQNQQP. The CDR3 spells CSSSRDWASQNTLYF. The sequenced part of the CDR3 DNA is TGCTCCAGCAGTCGCGACTGGGCTAGTCAAAACACCTTGTAC.

Concerning this clone itself: Genes here carry mouse names. The CDR3 is cut off 1 residue early in the read; its end comes from the germline J gene. V is TRBV26 and J is TRBJ2-7; TRBD1 agrees at 7 bases. Trimming at V came to 2 bases and at J to 4 bases, leaving 2 bases not matched to a gene. This CDR3 spans 13 amino acids. Germline CDR1 KGHPV, CDR2 FQNQEV (reference sequence). Incomplete CDR3 DNA: TGTGCCAGCAGTCTGGTGACAGGGTATGAACAGTAC. It translates to CASSLVTGYEQY. The entire CDR3 reads CASSLVTGYEQYF.

In regard to this clone: Gene names are the mouse ones. The CDR3 is cut off 1 residue early in the read; its end comes from the germline J gene. V is TRBV16 and J is TRBJ2-3, with 8 bases fitting TRBD1. This CDR3 region has 15 residues. The trim removed 3 bases at V and 1 base at J, leaving 3 bases unmatched. Looked up from germline, CDR1 is SGHSA and CDR2 is FRNQAP. The CDR3 sequence: CASSFQGAGAETLYF. Incomplete CDR3 DNA: TGTGCAAGCAGCTTCCAGGGGGCTGGTGCAGAAACGCTGTAT.

In regard to this clone: Gene names follow the mouse nomenclature. The CDR3 end lies 1 residue beyond the end of the read and is filled in from the germline J gene. J is TRBJ2-4 and V is TRBV13-2, with a possible D match to TRBD2 (6 bases). Germline V CDR1 and CDR2: NNHNN, SYGAGS (reference sequence). Deletions cut 0 bases from V and 8 bases from J, with 10 bases between. The CDR3 length is 13 residues. Incomplete CDR3 DNA: TGTGCCAGCGGTGATGGACTGGAGGGCACCTTGTAC. Translating it yields CASGDGLEGTLY. The entire CDR3 is CASGDGLEGTLYF.